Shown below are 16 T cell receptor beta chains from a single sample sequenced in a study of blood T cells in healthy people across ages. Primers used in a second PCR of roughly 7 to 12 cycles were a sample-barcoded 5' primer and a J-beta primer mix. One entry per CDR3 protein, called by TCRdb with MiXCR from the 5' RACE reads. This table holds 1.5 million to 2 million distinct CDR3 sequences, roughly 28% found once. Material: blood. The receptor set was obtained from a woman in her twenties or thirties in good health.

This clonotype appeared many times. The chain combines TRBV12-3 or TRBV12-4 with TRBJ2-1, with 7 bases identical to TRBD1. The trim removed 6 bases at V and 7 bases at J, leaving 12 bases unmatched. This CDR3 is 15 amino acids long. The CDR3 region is CASSQRSRQGNEQFF. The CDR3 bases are TGTGCCAGCAGCCAGCGTAGTAGACAGGGAAATGAGCAGTTCTTC.

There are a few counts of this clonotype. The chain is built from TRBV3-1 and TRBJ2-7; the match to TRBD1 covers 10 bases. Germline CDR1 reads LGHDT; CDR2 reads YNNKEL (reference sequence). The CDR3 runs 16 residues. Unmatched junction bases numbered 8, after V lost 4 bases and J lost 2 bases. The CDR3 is CASSPRGDRGAYEQYF. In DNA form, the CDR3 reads TGTGCCAGCAGCCCTCGAGGGGACAGGGGCGCCTACGAGCAGTACTTC.

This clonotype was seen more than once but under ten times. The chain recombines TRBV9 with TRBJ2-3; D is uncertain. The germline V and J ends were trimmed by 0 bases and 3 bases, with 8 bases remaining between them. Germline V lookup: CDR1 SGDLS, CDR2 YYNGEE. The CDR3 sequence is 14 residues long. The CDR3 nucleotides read TGTGCCAGCAGCGTAGGACCAGATACAGATACGCAGTATTTT. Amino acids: CASSVGPDTDTQYF.

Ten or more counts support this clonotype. For the CDR3, the DNA is TGCAGCGTTGTAACTAGCGGGAGTCAGGAGACCCAGTACTTC. Amino acid sequence: CSVVTSGSQETQYF. V and J are TRBV29-1 and TRBJ2-5; 11 bases align to TRBD2. Germline values: CDR1 SQVTM, CDR2 ANQGSEA. Trimming took 4 bases from V and 5 from J; bases not matched to a gene: 6. This CDR3 comprises 14 residues.

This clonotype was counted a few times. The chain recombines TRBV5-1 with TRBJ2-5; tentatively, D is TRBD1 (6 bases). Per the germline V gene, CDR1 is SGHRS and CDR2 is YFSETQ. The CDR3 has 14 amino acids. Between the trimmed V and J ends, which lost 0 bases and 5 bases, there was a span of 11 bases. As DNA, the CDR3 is TGCGCCAGCAGCTTGGAACAGGGAGTGGAGACCCAGTACTTC. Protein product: CASSLEQGVETQYF.

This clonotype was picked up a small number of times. The CDR3, as DNA: TGTGCCATCAGTGAGAAGGGACTAGCGGCTTACGAGCAGTACTTC. Residues: CAISEKGLAAYEQYF. This chain joins TRBV10-3 and TRBJ2-7, with 11 bases aligning to TRBD2. This CDR3 comprises 15 residues. The V segment lost 2 bases and the J segment 4 bases; nucleotides outside the gene matches: 4. CDR1 and CDR2 (germline): ENHRY, SYGVKD.

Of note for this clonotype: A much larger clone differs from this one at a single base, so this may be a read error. This CDR3 reads CASSSGLAGALSDEQYF. The CDR3 nucleotides read TGCGCCAGCAGCTCGGGACTAGCGGGGGCCCTCTCCGATGAGCAGTACTTC. V is TRBV5-1 and J is TRBJ2-5, with TRBD2 identical over 14 bases. V was pared by 3 bases and J by 11 bases, with 15 bases of the junction left unmatched. The germline V gene encodes CDR1 SGHRS and CDR2 YFSETQ. The CDR3 covers 17 residues.

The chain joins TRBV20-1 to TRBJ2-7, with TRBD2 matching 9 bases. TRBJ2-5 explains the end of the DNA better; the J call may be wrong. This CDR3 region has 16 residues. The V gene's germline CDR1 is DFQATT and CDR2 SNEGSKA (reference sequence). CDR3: CSAPRPLAGIPETQYF. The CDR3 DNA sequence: TGCAGTGCCCCACGCCCCCTAGCGGGGATTCCGGAGACCCAGTACTTC.

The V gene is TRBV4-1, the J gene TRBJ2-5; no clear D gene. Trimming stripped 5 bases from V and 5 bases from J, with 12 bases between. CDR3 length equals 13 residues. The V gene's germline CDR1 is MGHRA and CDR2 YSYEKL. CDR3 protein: CASSTARSETQYF. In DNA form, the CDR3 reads TGCGCCAGCAGCACAGCGCGGTCGGAGACCCAGTACTTC.

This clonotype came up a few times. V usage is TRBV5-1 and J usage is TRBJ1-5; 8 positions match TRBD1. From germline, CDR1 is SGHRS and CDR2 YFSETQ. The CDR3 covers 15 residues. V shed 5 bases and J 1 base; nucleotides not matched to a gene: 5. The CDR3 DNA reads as TGCGCCAGCAGATTAGGACAGGGAAGCAATCAGCCCCAGCATTTT. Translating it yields CASRLGQGSNQPQHF.

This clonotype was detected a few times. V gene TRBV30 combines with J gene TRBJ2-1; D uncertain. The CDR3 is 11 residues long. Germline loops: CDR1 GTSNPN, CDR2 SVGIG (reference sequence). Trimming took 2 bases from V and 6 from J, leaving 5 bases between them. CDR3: CAWSRANEQFF. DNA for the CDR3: TGTGCCTGGAGTAGGGCCAATGAGCAGTTCTTC.

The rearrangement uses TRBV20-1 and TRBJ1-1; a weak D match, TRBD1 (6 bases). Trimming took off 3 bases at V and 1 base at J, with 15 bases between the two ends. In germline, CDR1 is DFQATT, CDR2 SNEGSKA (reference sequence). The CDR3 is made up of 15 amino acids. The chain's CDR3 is CSASEPLTGNTEAFF. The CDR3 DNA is TGCAGTGCTAGTGAACCTTTGACAGGGAACACTGAAGCTTTCTTT.

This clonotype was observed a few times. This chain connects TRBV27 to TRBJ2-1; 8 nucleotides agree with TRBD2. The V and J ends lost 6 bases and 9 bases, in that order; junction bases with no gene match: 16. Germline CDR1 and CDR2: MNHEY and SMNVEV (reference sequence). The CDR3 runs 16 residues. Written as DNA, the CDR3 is TGTGCCAGCAGCCCTGCTCCGGGACTAGGGGTAGGTGAGCAGTTCTTC. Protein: CASSPAPGLGVGEQFF.

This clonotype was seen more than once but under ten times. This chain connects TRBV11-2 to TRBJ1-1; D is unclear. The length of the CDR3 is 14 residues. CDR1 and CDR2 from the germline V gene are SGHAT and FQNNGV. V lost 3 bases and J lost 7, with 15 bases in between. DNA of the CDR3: TGTGCCAGCAGCTTCTCAGCGGCACCCAATGAAGCTTTCTTT. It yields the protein CASSFSAAPNEAFF.

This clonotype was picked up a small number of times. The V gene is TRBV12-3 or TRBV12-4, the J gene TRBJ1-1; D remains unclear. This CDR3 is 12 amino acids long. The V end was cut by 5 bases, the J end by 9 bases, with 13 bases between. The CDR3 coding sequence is TGTGCCAGCAGTCCAAGAAGGGAGCAAGCTTTCTTT. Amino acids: CASSPRREQAFF.

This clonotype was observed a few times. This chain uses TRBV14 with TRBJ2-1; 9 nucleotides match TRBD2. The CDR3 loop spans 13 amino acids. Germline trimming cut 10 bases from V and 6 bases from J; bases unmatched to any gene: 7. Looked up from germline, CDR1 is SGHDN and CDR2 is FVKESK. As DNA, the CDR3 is TGTGCCACCTCGGGACTAGCCGGCAATGAGCAGTTCTTC. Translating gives CATSGLAGNEQFF.